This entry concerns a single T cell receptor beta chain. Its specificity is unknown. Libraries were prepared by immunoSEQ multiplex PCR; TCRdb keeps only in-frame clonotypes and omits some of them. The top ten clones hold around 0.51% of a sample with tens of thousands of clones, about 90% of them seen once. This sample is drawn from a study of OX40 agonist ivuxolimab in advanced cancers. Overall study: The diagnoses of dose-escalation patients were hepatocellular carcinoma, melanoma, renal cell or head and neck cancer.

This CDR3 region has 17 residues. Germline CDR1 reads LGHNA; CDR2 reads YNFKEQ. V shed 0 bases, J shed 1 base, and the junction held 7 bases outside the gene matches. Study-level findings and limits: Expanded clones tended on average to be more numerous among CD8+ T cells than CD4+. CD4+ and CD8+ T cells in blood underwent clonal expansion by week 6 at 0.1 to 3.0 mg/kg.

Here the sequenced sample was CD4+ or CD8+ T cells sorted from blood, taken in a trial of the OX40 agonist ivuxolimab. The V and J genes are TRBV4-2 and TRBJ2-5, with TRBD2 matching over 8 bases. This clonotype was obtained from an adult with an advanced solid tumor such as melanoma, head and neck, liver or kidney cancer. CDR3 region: CASSQDGPGGLQETQYF. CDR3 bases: TGTGCCAGCAGCCAAGATGGTCCGGGGGGGCTCCAAGAGACCCAGTACTTC.